A single sample gave rise to the 26 T cell receptor beta chains below, sequenced in a study of CD8+ T cells in alopecia areata. Treatment of the sample: oral pan-JAK inhibitor, 5-10 mg twice daily. Sequencing used cDNA as its template, made by extracting RNA and reverse transcribing it. The method was immunoSEQ multiplex PCR; TCRdb's version includes in-frame clones alone and lacks a portion of them. The sample includes 95,000 to 110,000 clones, 84% of them seen just once. The sample in question was CD8+ T cells sorted from blood, obtained at week 24, from a patient treated with tofacitinib. These receptors were taken from a human donor with alopecia areata.

The chain joins TRBV29-1 to TRBJ2-2; perhaps TRBD1 as D (6 bases). CDR3 length: 15 amino acids. The ends were cut back, 1 base at V and 5 bases at J, with 14 bases in the middle. Germline V gene lookup returns CDR1 SQVTM and CDR2 ANQGSEA. CDR3 residues: CSVEVAGDVTGELFF. For the CDR3, the DNA is TGCAGCGTTGAAGTGGCAGGGGACGTGACCGGGGAGCTGTTTTTT.

The chain recombines TRBV27 with TRBJ2-5; 8 bases are shared with TRBD2. V was clipped by 5 bases and J by 1 base; unmatched bases: 6. This CDR3 contains 15 residues. The V gene's germline CDR1 is MNHEY and CDR2 SMNVEV (reference sequence). The CDR3 DNA reads TGTGCCAGCAGTCCCTCTAGCGGGCTCCAAGAGACCCAGTACTTC. It encodes CASSPSSGLQETQYF.

The gene calls are TRBV10-3 and TRBJ1-5; possibly TRBD1 for D (6 bases). The CDR3 sequence is 12 residues long. From germline, CDR1 is ENHRY and CDR2 SYGVKD. V dropped 6 bases and J dropped 6 bases, with 9 bases sitting between them. The CDR3 loop is CAIRDRSQPQHF. CDR3 bases: TGTGCCATCAGAGACAGGTCTCAGCCCCAGCATTTT.

This chain joins TRBV4-1 and TRBJ1-1; D remains unclear. The germline V gene encodes CDR1 MGHRA and CDR2 YSYEKL. Trimming shortened V by 1 base and J by 4 bases, and 7 bases separated the two germline ends. CDR3 length: 13 residues. The CDR3 loop is CASSQVAATEAFF. Written as DNA, the CDR3 is TGCGCCAGCAGCCAAGTGGCCGCCACTGAAGCTTTCTTT.

The J gene is TRBJ2-1, the V gene TRBV19; 7 nucleotides align to TRBD2. Germline CDR1 reads LNHDA; CDR2 reads SQIVND (reference sequence). Unmatched junction bases numbered 5, after V lost 8 bases and J lost 10 bases. The CDR3 is 11 amino acids. CDR3 sequence: CASGTGLEQFF. As DNA, the CDR3 is TGTGCCAGTGGAACGGGACTAGAGCAGTTCTTC.

The rearrangement links TRBV10-3 to TRBJ1-6, with D uncertain. V lost 7 bases and J 8 bases, leaving 15 bases between the germline ends. Looked up from germline, CDR1 is ENHRY and CDR2 is SYGVKD. CDR3 length equals 14 residues. Written as DNA, the CDR3 is TGTGCCATCAAGGCCCCTCGTGGGCATTCACCCCTCCACTTT. It is translated as CAIKAPRGHSPLHF.

The J gene is TRBJ2-7, the V gene TRBV13; weak D call: TRBD2 (6 bases). V was shortened by 4 bases and J by 2 bases, with 12 bases between the two germline ends. The CDR3 consists of 14 residues. Germline V gene data show CDR1 as PRHDT and CDR2 as FYEKMQ (reference sequence). The CDR3 here is CASSWAGRTYEQYF. CDR3 bases: TGTGCCAGCAGCTGGGCGGGGAGAACCTACGAGCAGTACTTC.

The chain carries TRBV5-4 and TRBJ1-1; tentatively, D is TRBD1 (5 bases). Trimming took off 4 bases at V and 5 bases at J, with 15 bases between the two ends. Per germline, CDR1 SGHNT and CDR2 YYREEE (reference sequence). The CDR3 extends over 14 amino acids. In nucleotides, the CDR3 is TGTGCCAGCAGCCCAATCGGGACCGGTACTGAAGCTTTCTTT. It specifies CASSPIGTGTEAFF.

Here the CDR3 reads CASSRLVDETQYF. The CDR3, as DNA: TGTGCCAGCAGTAGACTGGTGGACGAGACCCAGTACTTC. This chain connects TRBV6-5 to TRBJ2-5; D is unresolved. Germline V CDR1 and CDR2: MNHEY, SVGAGI. The CDR3 sequence is 13 residues long. Trimming took off 5 bases at V and 5 bases at J, with 12 bases between the two ends.

The chain has TRBV13 and TRBJ2-5, with a weak D call TRBD2 (7 bases). V lost 6 bases to trimming and J lost 1 base, with 18 bases between them. This CDR3 has 16 residues. The germline V gene has CDR1 PRHDT and CDR2 FYEKMQ (reference sequence). CDR3 amino acids: CASSINPAGAQETQYF. The CDR3 DNA is TGTGCCAGCAGTATAAATCCCGCGGGGGCCCAAGAGACCCAGTACTTC. Looking up the rest from reference TRBV13 and TRBJ2-5 gives the full variable domain: AAGVIQSPRHLIKEKRETATLKCYPIPRHDTVYWYQQGPGQDPQFLISFYEKMQSDKGSIPDRFSAQQFSDYHSELNMSSLELGDSALYFCASSINPAGAQETQYFGPGTRLLVL.

The CDR3 DNA is TGTGCCAGCAGTACAACTAGCGGGGTAGGGCTTGCAGATACGCAGTATTTT. Its translation: CASSTTSGVGLADTQYF. The rearrangement uses TRBV28 and TRBJ2-3; the match to TRBD2 covers 10 bases. Unmatched junction bases numbered 12, after V lost 5 bases and J lost 4 bases. The germline V gene has CDR1 MDHEN and CDR2 SYDVKM. CDR3 length: 17 residues.

This rearrangement joins TRBV5-1 to TRBJ2-3, with 9 bases fitting TRBD1. Germline values: CDR1 SGHRS, CDR2 YFSETQ. The CDR3 totals 18 residues. Losses at the gene ends were 5 bases for V and 1 base for J; bases not matched to a gene: 14. CDR3 in DNA: TGCGCCAGCAGAAAATCGCCTGACAGGGGGGGAGGCACAGATACGCAGTATTTT. Its protein product is CASRKSPDRGGGTDTQYF. Using reference TRBV5-1 and TRBJ2-3 for the parts outside the CDR3, the full variable domain is KAGVTQTPRYLIKTRGQQVTLSCSPISGHRSVSWYQQTPGQGLQFLFEYFSETQRNKGNFPGRFSGRQFSNSRSEMNVSTLELGDSALYLCASRKSPDRGGGTDTQYFGPGTRLTVL.

This chain uses TRBV13 with TRBJ2-3, with D perhaps TRBD1 (5 bases). The V gene lost 7 bases and the J gene lost 0 bases, with 14 bases spanning the gap. CDR3 length: 15 amino acids. Per germline, CDR1 PRHDT and CDR2 FYEKMQ (reference sequence). The DNA for the CDR3 is TGTGCCAGCACCCAAGGGGTTAGAAGCACAGATACGCAGTATTTT. This sequence encodes CASTQGVRSTDTQYF.

Concerning this clone: Because it lacks the conserved phenylalanine or tryptophan at the end, this CDR3 is likely a read error. Because the CDR3's place on the DNA is in doubt, the DNA is left out and the CDR3 is given as listed by TCRdb. The rearrangement joins TRBV29-1 to TRBJ2-7. The germline CDR1 and CDR2 sequences are SQVTM and ANQGSEA. The CDR3 is 8 residues long, counting both termini. This CDR3 reads CSVGPGSL.

This clone was counted once. The chain joins TRBV7-9 to TRBJ1-4; D is possibly TRBD1 (5 bases). Germline V lookup: CDR1 SEHNR, CDR2 FQNEAQ (reference sequence). V lost 5 bases to trimming and J lost 4 bases, with 11 bases between them. The CDR3 loop spans 14 amino acids. The CDR3 protein is CASSTRDLNEKLFF. For the CDR3, the DNA is TGTGCCAGCAGCACCAGGGACCTTAATGAAAAACTGTTTTTT.

The CDR3 region has the DNA TGTGCCAGCAGGCCACTAGCGGGGGGAATCCAAGAGACCCAGTACTTC. Its protein is CASRPLAGGIQETQYF. The J gene is TRBJ2-5, the V gene TRBV7-9; TRBD2 agrees at 12 bases. Trimming cost V 6 bases and J 1 base; bases outside gene matches: 6. In germline, CDR1 is SEHNR, CDR2 FQNEAQ (reference sequence). The CDR3 has 16 amino acids. Complete variable domain (other parts from reference TRBV7-9 and TRBJ2-5): DTGVSQNPRHKITKRGQNVTFRCDPISEHNRLYWYRQTLGQGPEFLTYFQNEAQLEKSRLLSDRFSAERPKGSFSTLEIQRTEQGDSAMYLCASRPLAGGIQETQYFGPGTRLLVL.

The chain joins TRBV29-1 to TRBJ2-7; D is perhaps TRBD1 (6 bases). This CDR3 is 13 amino acids long. CDR1 is SQVTM and CDR2 is ANQGSEA in the germline V gene. The V end was cut by 6 bases, the J end by 2 bases, with 14 bases between. CDR3 in amino acids: CSVDLQGTYEQYF. Here the CDR3 DNA reads TGCAGCGTCGACCTACAGGGAACCTACGAGCAGTACTTC.

The rearrangement links TRBV2 to TRBJ2-1; D is unclear. CDR3 length: 16 residues. Deletions cut 6 bases from V and 2 bases from J, with 17 bases between. In germline, CDR1 is SNHLY, CDR2 FYNNEI. This CDR3 is CASSDVERAAYNEQFF. For the CDR3, the DNA is TGTGCCAGCAGCGACGTCGAAAGGGCAGCCTACAATGAGCAGTTCTTC.

The J gene is TRBJ2-7, the V gene TRBV7-2; 7 bases map to TRBD2. J was trimmed by 0 bases and V by 4 bases; bases with no gene match: 9. Germline V gives CDR1 SGHTA, CDR2 FQGNSA. There are 16 residues in the CDR3. CDR3 bases: TGTGCCAGCAGCTACACACTCCGGGACTACTCCTACGAGCAGTACTTC. It codes for CASSYTLRDYSYEQYF.

The chain has TRBV7-8 and TRBJ2-1; either TRBD1 or TRBD2 may supply D (5 bases each). Trimming stripped 3 bases from V and 4 bases from J, with 13 bases between. The CDR3 contains 15 residues. Germline loops: CDR1 SGHVS, CDR2 FQNEAQ. The chain's CDR3 is CASSLGTDTYNEQFF. The CDR3 DNA reads TGTGCCAGCAGCTTGGGGACGGACACTTACAATGAGCAGTTCTTC.

This sequence joins TRBV2 and TRBJ2-1; D is unclear. Trimming removed 4 bases from V and 8 bases from J, with 9 bases in between. The CDR3 is 12 amino acids. Germline values: CDR1 SNHLY, CDR2 FYNNEI. CDR3 DNA: TGTGCCAGCAGTGGTACTACGGATGAGCAGTTCTTC. Residues: CASSGTTDEQFF.

Only a few counts were recorded for this clone. The chain recombines TRBV4-1 with TRBJ2-3; TRBD2 matches 10 bases. With 6 bases clipped from V and 6 bases from J, the junction kept 3 bases outside the gene matches. Germline CDR1 is MGHRA and CDR2 is YSYEKL. This CDR3 spans 13 amino acids. The CDR3 DNA sequence: TGCGCCAGCAGTCCTAGCGGGGGTGATACGCAGTATTTT. As protein: CASSPSGGDTQYF.

V usage is TRBV7-2 and J usage is TRBJ2-5; TRBD1 aligns across 8 bases. With V trimmed by 0 bases and J by 2 bases, 2 bases remained unmatched. The CDR3 is 15 residues long. Germline V gene lookup returns CDR1 SGHTA and CDR2 FQGNSA. Written as DNA, the CDR3 is TGTGCCAGCAGCTTAGCGGACAGGGAACAAGAGACCCAGTACTTC. Translation gives CASSLADREQETQYF.

The rearrangement uses TRBV7-9 and TRBJ2-1; TRBD2 matches 14 bases. CDR1 and CDR2 (germline): SEHNR, FQNEAQ (reference sequence). The CDR3 runs 16 residues. J gave up 5 bases and V 5 bases, and 5 bases lay outside the gene matches. CDR3 protein: CASSPGLAGVNNEQFF. CDR3 sequence (DNA): TGTGCCAGCAGCCCGGGACTAGCGGGGGTGAACAATGAGCAGTTCTTC. The variable domain in full, completed from reference TRBV7-9 and TRBJ2-1, reads DTGVSQNPRHKITKRGQNVTFRCDPISEHNRLYWYRQTLGQGPEFLTYFQNEAQLEKSRLLSDRFSAERPKGSFSTLEIQRTEQGDSAMYLCASSPGLAGVNNEQFFGPGTRLTVL.

This rearrangement joins TRBV11-2 to TRBJ2-3, with D unresolved. The germline V gene encodes CDR1 SGHAT and CDR2 FQNNGV. Trimming pared 2 bases from V and 0 bases from J, leaving 9 bases between. The CDR3 has 15 residues. This CDR3 is CASSLSGTSTDTQYF. DNA for the CDR3: TGTGCCAGCAGCTTAAGTGGCACTAGCACAGATACGCAGTATTTT.

CDR3 sequence (DNA): TGTGCCAGCAGCTTAAGCCTAGGGGCGAACACCGGGGAGCTGTTTTTT. Its protein product is CASSLSLGANTGELFF. J is TRBJ2-2 and V is TRBV7-9, with D tentatively TRBD1 (5 bases). Looked up from germline, CDR1 is SEHNR and CDR2 is FQNEAQ (reference sequence). The ends were cut back, 2 bases at V and 0 bases at J, with 10 bases in the middle. This CDR3 is built from 16 residues.